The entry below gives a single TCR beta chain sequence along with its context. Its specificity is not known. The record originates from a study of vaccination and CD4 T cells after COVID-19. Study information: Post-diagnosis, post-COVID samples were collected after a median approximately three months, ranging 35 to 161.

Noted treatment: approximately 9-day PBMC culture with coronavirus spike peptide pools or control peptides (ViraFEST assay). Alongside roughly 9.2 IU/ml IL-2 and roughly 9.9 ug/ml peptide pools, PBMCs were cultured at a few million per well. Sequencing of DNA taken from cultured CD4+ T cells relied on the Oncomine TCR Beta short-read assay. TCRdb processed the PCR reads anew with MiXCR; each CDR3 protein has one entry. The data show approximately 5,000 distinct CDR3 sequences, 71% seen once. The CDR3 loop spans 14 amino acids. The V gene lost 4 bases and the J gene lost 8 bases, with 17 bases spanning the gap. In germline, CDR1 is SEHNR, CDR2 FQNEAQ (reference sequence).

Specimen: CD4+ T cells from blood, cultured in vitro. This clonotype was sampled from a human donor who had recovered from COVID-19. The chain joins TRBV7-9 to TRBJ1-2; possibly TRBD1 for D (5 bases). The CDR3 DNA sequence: TGTGCCAGCAGCTCTCGTAGGGGCATGGAGGGCTACACCTTC. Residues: CASSSRRGMEGYTF.